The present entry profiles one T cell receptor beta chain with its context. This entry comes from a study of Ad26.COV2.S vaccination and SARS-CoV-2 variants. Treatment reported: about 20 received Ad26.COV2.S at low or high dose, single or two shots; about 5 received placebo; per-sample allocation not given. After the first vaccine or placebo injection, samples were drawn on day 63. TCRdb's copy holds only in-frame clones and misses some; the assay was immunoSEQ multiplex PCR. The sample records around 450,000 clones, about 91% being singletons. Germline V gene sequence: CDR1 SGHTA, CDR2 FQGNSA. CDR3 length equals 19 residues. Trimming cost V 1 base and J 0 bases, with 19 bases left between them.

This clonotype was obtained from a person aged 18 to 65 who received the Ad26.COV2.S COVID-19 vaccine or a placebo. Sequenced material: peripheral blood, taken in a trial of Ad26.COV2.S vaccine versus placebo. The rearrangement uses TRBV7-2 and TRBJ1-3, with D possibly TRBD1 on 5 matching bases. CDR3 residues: CASSLGWGGTAYSGNTIYF. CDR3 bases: TGTGCCAGCAGCTTAGGATGGGGGGGGACGGCCTACTCTGGAAACACCATATATTTT.